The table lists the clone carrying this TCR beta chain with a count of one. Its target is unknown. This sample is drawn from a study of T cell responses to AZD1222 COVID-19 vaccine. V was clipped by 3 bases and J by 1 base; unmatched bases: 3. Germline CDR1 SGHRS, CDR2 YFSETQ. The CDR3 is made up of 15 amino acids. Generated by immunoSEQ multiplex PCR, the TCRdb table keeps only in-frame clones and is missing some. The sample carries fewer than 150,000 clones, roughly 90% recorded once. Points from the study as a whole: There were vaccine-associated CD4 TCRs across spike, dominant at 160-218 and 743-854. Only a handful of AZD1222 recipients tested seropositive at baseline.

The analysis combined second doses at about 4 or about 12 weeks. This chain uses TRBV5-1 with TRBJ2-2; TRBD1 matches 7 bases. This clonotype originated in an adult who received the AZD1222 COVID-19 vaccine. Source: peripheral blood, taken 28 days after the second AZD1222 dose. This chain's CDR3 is CASSSRQGNTGELFF. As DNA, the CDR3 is TGCGCCAGCAGCTCGAGACAGGGGAACACCGGGGAGCTGTTTTTT. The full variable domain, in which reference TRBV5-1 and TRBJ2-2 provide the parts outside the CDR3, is KAGVTQTPRYLIKTRGQQVTLSCSPISGHRSVSWYQQTPGQGLQFLFEYFSETQRNKGNFPGRFSGRQFSNSRSEMNVSTLELGDSALYLCASSSRQGNTGELFFGEGSRLTVL.